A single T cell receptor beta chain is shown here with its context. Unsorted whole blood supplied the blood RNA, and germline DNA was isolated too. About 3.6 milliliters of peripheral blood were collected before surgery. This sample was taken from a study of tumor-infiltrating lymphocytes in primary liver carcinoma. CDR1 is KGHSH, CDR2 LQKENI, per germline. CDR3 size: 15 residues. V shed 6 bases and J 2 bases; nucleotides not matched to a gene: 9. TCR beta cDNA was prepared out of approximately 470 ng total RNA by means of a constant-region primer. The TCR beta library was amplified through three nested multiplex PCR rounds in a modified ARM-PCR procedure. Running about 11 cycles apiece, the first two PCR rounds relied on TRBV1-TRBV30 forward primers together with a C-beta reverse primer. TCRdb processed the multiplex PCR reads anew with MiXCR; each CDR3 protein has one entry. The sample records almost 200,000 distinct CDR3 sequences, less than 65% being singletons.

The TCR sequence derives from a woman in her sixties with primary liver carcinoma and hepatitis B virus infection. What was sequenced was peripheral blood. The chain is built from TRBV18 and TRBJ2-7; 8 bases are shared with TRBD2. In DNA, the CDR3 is TGTGCCAGCTCGTCGGGACTAGAAGGTACCTACGAGCAGTACTTC. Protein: CASSSGLEGTYEQYF.